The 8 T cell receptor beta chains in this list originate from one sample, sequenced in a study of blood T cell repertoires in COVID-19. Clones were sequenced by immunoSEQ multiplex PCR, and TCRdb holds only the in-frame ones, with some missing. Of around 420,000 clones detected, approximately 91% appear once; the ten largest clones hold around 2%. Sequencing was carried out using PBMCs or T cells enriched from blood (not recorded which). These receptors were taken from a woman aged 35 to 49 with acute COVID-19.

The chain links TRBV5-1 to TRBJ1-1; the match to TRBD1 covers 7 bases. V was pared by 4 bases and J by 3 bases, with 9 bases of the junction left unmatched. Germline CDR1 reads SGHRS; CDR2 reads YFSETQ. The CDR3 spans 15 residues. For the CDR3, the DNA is TGCGCCAGCAGCGTCACCTCAACAGGGGACACTGAAGCTTTCTTT. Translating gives CASSVTSTGDTEAFF. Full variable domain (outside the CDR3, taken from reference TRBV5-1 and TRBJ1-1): KAGVTQTPRYLIKTRGQQVTLSCSPISGHRSVSWYQQTPGQGLQFLFEYFSETQRNKGNFPGRFSGRQFSNSRSEMNVSTLELGDSALYLCASSVTSTGDTEAFFGQGTRLTVV.

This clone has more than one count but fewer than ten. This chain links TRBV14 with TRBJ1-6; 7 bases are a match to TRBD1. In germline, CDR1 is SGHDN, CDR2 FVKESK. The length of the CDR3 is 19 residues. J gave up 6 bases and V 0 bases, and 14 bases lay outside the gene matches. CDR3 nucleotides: TGTGCCAGCAGCCAAGATTGGGACAGCCAGACCGATGGTAATTCACCCCTCCACTTT. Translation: CASSQDWDSQTDGNSPLHF.

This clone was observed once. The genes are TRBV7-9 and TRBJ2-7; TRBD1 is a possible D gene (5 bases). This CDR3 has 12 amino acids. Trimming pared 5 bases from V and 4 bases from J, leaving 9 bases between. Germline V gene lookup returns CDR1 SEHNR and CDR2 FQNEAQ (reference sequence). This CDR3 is CASSGTGYEQYF. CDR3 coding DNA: TGTGCCAGCAGCGGTACAGGTTACGAGCAGTACTTC.

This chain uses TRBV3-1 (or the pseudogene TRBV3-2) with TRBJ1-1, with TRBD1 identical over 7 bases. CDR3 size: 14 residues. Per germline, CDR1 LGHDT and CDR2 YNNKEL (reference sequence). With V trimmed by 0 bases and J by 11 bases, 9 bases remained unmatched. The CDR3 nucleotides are TGTGCCAGCAGCCAAGAGGCGTGGACGGGACAGGCTTTCTTT. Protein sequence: CASSQEAWTGQAFF.

The CDR3 here is CASSSTGAKNEQFF. DNA of the CDR3: TGTGCCAGCAGCTCCACTGGGGCTAAGAATGAGCAGTTCTTC. This chain joins TRBV7-9 and TRBJ2-1; possibly TRBD1 for D (5 bases). CDR3 length equals 14 residues. Germline V gene sequence: CDR1 SEHNR, CDR2 FQNEAQ (reference sequence). V lost 4 bases and J lost 7, with 14 bases in between.

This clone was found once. This chain's CDR3 is CASSQEPAGGTEAFF. DNA for the CDR3: TGTGCCAGCAGCCAAGAACCGGCAGGGGGCACTGAAGCTTTCTTT. The rearrangement links TRBV4-2 to TRBJ1-1, with 7 bases aligning to TRBD1. The CDR3 consists of 15 residues. J lost 4 bases, V lost 0 bases, and 5 bases had no gene match. CDR1 and CDR2 (germline): LGHNA, YNFKEQ.

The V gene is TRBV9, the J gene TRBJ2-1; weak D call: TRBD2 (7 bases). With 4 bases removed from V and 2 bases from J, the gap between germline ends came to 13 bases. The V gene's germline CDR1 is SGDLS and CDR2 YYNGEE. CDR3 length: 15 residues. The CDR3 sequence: CASSPAGATYNEQFF. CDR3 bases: TGTGCCAGCAGCCCGGCGGGGGCTACCTACAATGAGCAGTTCTTC.

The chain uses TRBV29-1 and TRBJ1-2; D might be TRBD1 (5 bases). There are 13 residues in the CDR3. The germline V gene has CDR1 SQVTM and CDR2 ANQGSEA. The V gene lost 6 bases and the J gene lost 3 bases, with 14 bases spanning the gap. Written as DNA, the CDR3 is TGCAGCGTCAAAGGTGGGGCGGACTATGGCTACACCTTC. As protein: CSVKGGADYGYTF.